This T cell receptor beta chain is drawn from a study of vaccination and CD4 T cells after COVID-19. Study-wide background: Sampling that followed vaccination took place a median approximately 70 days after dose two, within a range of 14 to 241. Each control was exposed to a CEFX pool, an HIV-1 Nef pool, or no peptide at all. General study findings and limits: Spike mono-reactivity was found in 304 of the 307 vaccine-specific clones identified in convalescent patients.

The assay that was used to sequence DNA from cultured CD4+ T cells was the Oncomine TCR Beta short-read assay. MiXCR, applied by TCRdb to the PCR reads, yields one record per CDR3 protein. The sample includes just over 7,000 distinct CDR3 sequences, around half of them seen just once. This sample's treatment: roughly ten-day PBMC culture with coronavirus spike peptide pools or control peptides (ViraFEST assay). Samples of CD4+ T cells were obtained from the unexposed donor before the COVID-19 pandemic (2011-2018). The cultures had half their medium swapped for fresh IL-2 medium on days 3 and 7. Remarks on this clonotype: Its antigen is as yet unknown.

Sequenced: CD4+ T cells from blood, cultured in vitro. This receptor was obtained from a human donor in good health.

Here the CDR3 reads CASSTSGGFQETQYF. CDR3 in DNA: TGTGCCAGCAGTACTAGCGGGGGGTTCCAAGAGACCCAGTACTTC. V is TRBV7-3 and J is TRBJ2-5; 12 bases line up with TRBD2. V trimming: 6 bases; J trimming: 1 base; junction bases outside the gene matches: 3. The CDR3 totals 15 residues. Germline loops: CDR1 SGHTA, CDR2 FQGTGA.